This passage covers 10 T cell receptor beta chains from one sample sequenced in a study of OX40 agonist ivuxolimab in advanced cancers. Using immunoSEQ multiplex PCR, the repertoire was profiled, and TCRdb retains in-frame clones only, with some absent. The top ten hold 18% of the sample, which has roughly 30,000 clones, roughly 80% seen once. This specimen consisted of CD4+ or CD8+ T cells sorted from blood, obtained in a trial of the OX40 agonist ivuxolimab. The receptors here all came from an adult with an advanced solid tumor such as melanoma, head and neck, liver or kidney cancer.

The V gene is TRBV9, the J gene TRBJ1-6, with 7 bases identical to TRBD1. V gave up 0 bases and J gave up 7 bases; unmatched junction bases: 10. Germline CDR1 is SGDLS and CDR2 is YYNGEE. The CDR3 has 17 amino acids. The CDR3 DNA follows: TGTGCCAGCAGCGTAGGTAGGGGGCAGGCGGAAAATTCACCCCTCCACTTT. Amino acid sequence: CASSVGRGQAENSPLHF.

This clone is labeled hyperexpanded. The V and J genes are TRBV11-3 and TRBJ2-7; 7 bases agree with TRBD1. This CDR3 comprises 16 residues. Germline values: CDR1 SGHNT, CDR2 YENEEA. V dropped 0 bases and J dropped 0; count of bases not matched to a gene: 5. The CDR3 is CASSLERGQSSYEQYF. CDR3 DNA sequence: TGTGCCAGCAGCTTAGAACGGGGACAGAGCTCCTACGAGCAGTACTTC.

In the case of this clone: The junction shows a germline mismatch at one end, possibly a read error. Other DNA sequences in this specimen translate into the identical CDR3. In DNA, the CDR3 is TGTGCCACCAGCTCCCATCAGGCCTCACTAGCGGGAGTTTACGAGCAGTACTTT. Protein product: CATSSHQASLAGVYEQYF. The V gene is TRBV15, the J gene TRBJ2-7, with TRBD2 matching over 11 bases. Germline CDR1 LNHNV, CDR2 YYDKDF (reference sequence). This CDR3 spans 18 amino acids.

The chain employs TRBV7-9 and TRBJ2-5; no clear D. V was shortened by 4 bases and J by 4 bases, with 16 bases between the two germline ends. The CDR3 spans 15 residues. Germline-derived CDR1 and CDR2 are SEHNR and FQNEAQ (reference sequence). The CDR3 protein is CASSSTNSRSETQYF. CDR3 coding DNA: TGTGCCAGCAGCTCTACGAACAGCAGGTCAGAGACCCAGTACTTC.

This sequence joins TRBV5-1 and TRBJ1-1; no clear D gene. V lost 4 bases to trimming and J lost 4 bases, with 14 bases between them. This CDR3 region has 14 residues. Germline V CDR1 and CDR2: SGHRS, YFSETQ. CDR3 nucleotide sequence: TGCGCCAGCAGCATTGACGCGGGGAGCACTGAAGCTTTCTTT. Translated, it gives CASSIDAGSTEAFF. Drawing the rest from reference TRBV5-1 and TRBJ1-1, the complete variable domain is KAGVTQTPRYLIKTRGQQVTLSCSPISGHRSVSWYQQTPGQGLQFLFEYFSETQRNKGNFPGRFSGRQFSNSRSEMNVSTLELGDSALYLCASSIDAGSTEAFFGQGTRLTVV.

The CDR3 DNA reads TGTGCCAGTAGCCTTGGGGGGACCGGGGAGCTGTTTTTT. Its protein product is CASSLGGTGELFF. The rearrangement links TRBV19 to TRBJ2-2; tentatively, D is TRBD2 (6 bases). V was clipped by 6 bases and J by 5 bases, with 10 bases between them. The CDR3 spans 13 residues. Germline lookup yields CDR1 LNHDA and CDR2 SQIVND (reference sequence).

This chain joins TRBV10-3 and TRBJ2-7, with D uncertain. The CDR3 totals 15 residues. Germline CDR1 reads ENHRY; CDR2 reads SYGVKD. V lost 1 base and J lost 7, with 17 bases in between. The CDR3 DNA reads TGTGCCATCAGTGAGTTAGAGCAGACCAACACAGAGCAGTACTTC. Residues: CAISELEQTNTEQYF.

The rearrangement uses TRBV5-1 and TRBJ2-3; 11 bases agree with TRBD2. The length of the CDR3 is 17 residues. V gave up 0 bases and J gave up 0 bases; unmatched junction bases: 3. Germline V gives CDR1 SGHRS, CDR2 YFSETQ. The chain's CDR3 is CASSLEGLAASTDTQYF. The CDR3, as DNA: TGCGCCAGCAGCTTGGAGGGACTAGCGGCGAGCACAGATACGCAGTATTTT.

The chain employs TRBV4-1 and TRBJ2-7; 7 bases are a match to TRBD2. There are 15 residues in the CDR3. The germline V gene has CDR1 MGHRA and CDR2 YSYEKL. V shed 1 base, J shed 2 bases, and the junction held 5 bases outside the gene matches. CDR3 sequence reads: CASSQVAGAPYEQYF. The CDR3 bases are TGCGCCAGCAGCCAAGTTGCGGGAGCCCCCTACGAGCAGTACTTC.

The V and J genes are TRBV18 and TRBJ1-2, with TRBD1 matching over 9 bases. This CDR3 has 15 residues. The trim removed 4 bases at V and 4 bases at J, leaving 7 bases unmatched. CDR1 is KGHSH, CDR2 LQKENI, per germline. The CDR3 DNA reads as TGTGCCAGCTCACTACCGGGACAGGGACTCTATGGCTACACCTTC. Translated, it gives CASSLPGQGLYGYTF.